The entry below describes one TCR beta chain. This CDR3 contains 15 residues. The germline CDR1 and CDR2 sequences are SGHRS and YFSETQ. V lost 4 bases, J lost 4 bases, and 7 bases stayed unmatched. The entry originates in a study of cytomegalovirus exposure and HLA in healthy donors. The method was immunoSEQ multiplex PCR; TCRdb's version includes in-frame clones alone and lacks a portion of them. The repertoire holds a few hundred thousand clones, with about 89% as singletons. The rearrangement uses TRBV5-1 and TRBJ2-7, with TRBD2 matching over 11 bases. This sequence originates from a woman aged 18 to 35 in good health and CMV-seronegative. The sequenced material came from PBMCs. CDR3 sequence (DNA): TGCGCCAGCAGCCACCTACTAGCGGGAGAGTACGAGCAGTACTTC. It encodes CASSHLLAGEYEQYF.